These 23 T cell receptor beta chains share one sample of origin, sequenced in a study of T cells in Graves' hyperthyroidism and ophthalmopathy. Amplification targeted TCR beta CDR3 regions from RNA transcripts. The HTBI primer set served for first-round RT-PCR of the TCR CDR3. TCRdb re-called the multiplex PCR reads through MiXCR, storing one row per CDR3 protein. The table has 280,000 or so distinct CDR3 sequences, 15% seen once. The sequencing input was blood. The origin of the receptors is a woman aged 45 to 65 with Graves' hyperthyroidism that later progressed to Graves' ophthalmopathy.

This clonotype was recorded many times. The chain carries TRBV30 and TRBJ2-1; 9 nucleotides agree with TRBD2. This CDR3 comprises 16 residues. The germline gives CDR1 GTSNPN, CDR2 SVGIG (reference sequence). After removal of 0 bases from V and 5 bases from J, the junction contained 8 bases not matched to a gene. The CDR3 loop is CAWSVLRTSVNNEQFF. The CDR3 DNA reads TGTGCCTGGAGTGTACTCCGGACTAGCGTTAACAATGAGCAGTTCTTC. Together with reference TRBV30 and TRBJ2-1, the CDR3 gives the full variable domain: SQTIHQWPATLVQPVGSPLSLECTVEGTSNPNLYWYRQAAGRGLQLLFYSVGIGQISSEVPQNLSASRPQDRQFILSSKKLLLSDSGFYLCAWSVLRTSVNNEQFFGPGTRLTVL.

A few counts support this clonotype. The chain recombines TRBV13 with TRBJ2-2; the D gene could be TRBD1 or TRBD2 (5 bases each). Germline CDR1 reads PRHDT; CDR2 reads FYEKMQ (reference sequence). This CDR3 is built from 15 residues. Trimming removed 5 bases at V and 1 base at J, with 11 bases between. The CDR3 DNA follows: TGTGCCAGCAGCCTACCTGGGGGGAACACCGGGGAGCTGTTTTTT. As protein: CASSLPGGNTGELFF.

The rearrangement links TRBV10-3 to TRBJ2-3; TRBD1 aligns across 8 bases. Germline V CDR1 and CDR2: ENHRY, SYGVKD. V dropped 5 bases and J dropped 7; count of bases not matched to a gene: 5. The CDR3 is made up of 13 amino acids. The CDR3 is CAISPDRANTQYF. CDR3 DNA sequence: TGTGCCATCAGTCCGGACAGGGCGAATACGCAGTATTTT.

There are many counts of this clonotype. The J gene is TRBJ2-2, the V gene TRBV3-1; 9 nucleotides line up with TRBD2. Trimming removed 0 bases from V and 3 bases from J; junction bases left unmatched: 5. This CDR3 is 17 amino acids long. Germline CDR1 is LGHDT and CDR2 is YNNKEL (reference sequence). This chain's CDR3 is CASSQDPGLAYTGELFF. The DNA for the CDR3 is TGTGCCAGCAGCCAAGACCCGGGACTAGCTTACACCGGGGAGCTGTTTTTT.

This clonotype was seen at least ten times. The J gene is TRBJ2-2, the V gene TRBV24-1; D remains unclear. The ends were cut back, 4 bases at V and 0 bases at J, with 11 bases in the middle. This CDR3 has 16 residues. Germline loops: CDR1 KGHDR, CDR2 SFDVKD. CDR3: CATSDSYRPNTGELFF. The CDR3 DNA sequence: TGTGCCACCAGTGACTCGTACCGACCGAACACCGGGGAGCTGTTTTTT.

This clonotype was detected many times. V gene TRBV30 combines with J gene TRBJ1-1; 7 bases line up with TRBD1. V shed 3 bases, J shed 1 base, and the junction held 2 bases outside the gene matches. The CDR3 has 13 amino acids. In germline, CDR1 is GTSNPN, CDR2 SVGIG (reference sequence). The chain's CDR3 is CAWRRQGNTEAFF. CDR3 DNA: TGTGCCTGGAGAAGACAGGGGAACACTGAAGCTTTCTTT. The full variable domain, completed using reference TRBV30 and TRBJ1-1, is SQTIHQWPATLVQPVGSPLSLECTVEGTSNPNLYWYRQAAGRGLQLLFYSVGIGQISSEVPQNLSASRPQDRQFILSSKKLLLSDSGFYLCAWRRQGNTEAFFGQGTRLTVV.

Many counts were recorded for this clonotype. This rearrangement joins TRBV29-1 to TRBJ2-7; no firm D call. The CDR3 is 13 residues long. Trimming shortened V by 0 bases and J by 2 bases, and 8 bases separated the two germline ends. Germline-derived CDR1 and CDR2 are SQVTM and ANQGSEA. CDR3 protein: CSVEDVGAYEQYF. In nucleotides, the CDR3 is TGCAGCGTTGAAGATGTAGGTGCCTACGAGCAGTACTTC.

This clonotype was found many times. The chain is built from TRBV11-2 and TRBJ1-6; no definite D call. Germline assignment: CDR1 SGHAT and CDR2 FQNNGV. This CDR3 contains 14 residues. V lost 2 bases and J 8 bases, leaving 10 bases between the germline ends. This CDR3 is CASSLILIDSPLHF. The CDR3 DNA is TGTGCCAGCAGCTTAATCCTCATAGATTCACCCCTCCACTTT.

CDR3 sequence: CASSLTPGPGGKLFF. CDR3 in DNA: TGCGCCAGCAGCTTGACCCCGGGACCAGGGGGAAAACTGTTTTTT. The chain links TRBV5-1 to TRBJ1-4; the match to TRBD1 covers 7 bases. J gave up 10 bases and V 1 base, and 10 bases lay outside the gene matches. Germline CDR1 and CDR2: SGHRS and YFSETQ. This CDR3 spans 15 amino acids.

At least ten counts were recorded for this clonotype. V is TRBV11-2 and J is TRBJ2-5; 7 nucleotides agree with TRBD2. J was trimmed by 4 bases and V by 2 bases; bases with no gene match: 7. Germline CDR1 reads SGHAT; CDR2 reads FQNNGV. The CDR3 spans 15 residues. The CDR3 sequence: CASSLFGGRGETQYF. CDR3 sequence (DNA): TGTGCCAGCAGCTTATTCGGCGGGAGAGGAGAGACCCAGTACTTC.

The chain joins TRBV19 to TRBJ2-1; 11 positions match TRBD2. J was trimmed by 1 base and V by 2 bases; bases with no gene match: 7. The CDR3 has 18 amino acids. The V gene's germline CDR1 is LNHDA and CDR2 SQIVND (reference sequence). In DNA, the CDR3 is TGTGCCAGTAGTATAACTAGCGGGAGACCCTCATCCTACAATGAGCAGTTCTTC. Protein: CASSITSGRPSSYNEQFF.

This clonotype was detected many times. The chain combines TRBV18 with TRBJ1-1; 8 bases match TRBD1. Germline CDR1 is KGHSH and CDR2 is LQKENI. This CDR3 spans 14 amino acids. The junction had 11 bases not matched to a gene; V was cut back by 6 bases and J by 8 bases. CDR3 residues: CASSPGGAGKEAFF. The CDR3 DNA reads as TGTGCCAGCTCTCCAGGGGGCGCGGGGAAAGAAGCTTTCTTT.

This clonotype was observed at least ten times. The chain recombines TRBV7-8 with TRBJ2-7; 10 positions agree with TRBD2. Germline CDR1 is SGHVS and CDR2 is FQNEAQ. This CDR3 is built from 15 residues. V gave up 6 bases and J gave up 7 bases; unmatched junction bases: 12. For the CDR3, the DNA is TGTGCCAGCAGTTCTGCTAGCGGGAGAATGGGGGAGCAGTACTTC. Translated, it gives CASSSASGRMGEQYF. Using reference TRBV7-8 and TRBJ2-7 for the parts outside the CDR3, the full variable domain is GAGVSQSPRYKVAKRGQDVALRCDPISGHVSLFWYQQALGQGPEFLTYFQNEAQLDKSGLPSDRFFAERPEGSVSTLKIQRTQQEDSAVYLCASSSASGRMGEQYFGPGTRLTVT.

This sequence joins TRBV4-2 and TRBJ2-1; D remains ambiguous. V shed 0 bases and J shed 15 bases, with 12 bases lying between them. Germline CDR1 reads LGHNA; CDR2 reads YNFKEQ. This CDR3 is 12 amino acids long. The CDR3 sequence: CASSQDGAHPFF. The CDR3 DNA follows: TGTGCCAGCAGCCAAGATGGAGCCCATCCGTTCTTC.

The chain joins TRBV7-8 to TRBJ1-1, with unresolved D. This CDR3 contains 13 residues. CDR1 is SGHVS, CDR2 FQNEAQ, per germline. Trimming left V 7 bases short and J 1 base short, with 10 bases between. CDR3 sequence (DNA): TGTGCCAGCATCGAGACTGGGAACACTGAAGCTTTCTTT. Encoded protein: CASIETGNTEAFF.

This clonotype was seen repeatedly, ten times or more. The V and J genes are TRBV12-3 or TRBV12-4 and TRBJ1-1, with D perhaps matching TRBD1 (5 bases). Trimming removed 1 base from V and 5 bases from J, with 11 bases in between. CDR3 length: 14 residues. This CDR3 is CASSLVLQGTEAFF. The CDR3, as DNA: TGTGCCAGCAGTTTAGTTCTTCAGGGTACTGAAGCTTTCTTT.

Only a few counts were recorded for this clonotype. Here the CDR3 reads CASSQLGGSPSGRAYEQYF. The DNA of the CDR3 is TGTGCCAGCAGCCAACTTGGAGGGTCCCCCAGCGGGAGAGCCTACGAGCAGTACTTC. The rearrangement uses TRBV7-9 and TRBJ2-7, with 8 nucleotides matching TRBD2. Germline V gene lookup returns CDR1 SEHNR and CDR2 FQNEAQ (reference sequence). This CDR3 has 19 amino acids. The V and J ends lost 5 bases and 2 bases, in that order; junction bases with no gene match: 20.

This clonotype has at least ten counts. This chain joins TRBV5-6 and TRBJ2-1; 7 bases line up with TRBD2. The CDR3 extends over 14 amino acids. CDR1 and CDR2 from the germline V gene are SGHDT and YYEEEE. J lost 9 bases, V lost 7 bases, and 13 bases had no gene match. This CDR3 is CASLFRDGLGEQFF. The CDR3 nucleotides read TGTGCCAGCCTCTTCCGGGACGGACTAGGTGAGCAGTTCTTC. Full variable domain (outside the CDR3, taken from reference TRBV5-6 and TRBJ2-1): DAGVTQSPTHLIKTRGQQVTLRCSPKSGHDTVSWYQQALGQGPQFIFQYYEEEERQRGNFPDRFSGHQFPNYSSELNVNALLLGDSALYLCASLFRDGLGEQFFGPGTRLTVL.

In this sample, this clonotype turned up many times. The chain links TRBV7-9 to TRBJ2-1; 12 positions agree with TRBD2. The CDR3 covers 16 residues. J gave up 7 bases and V 5 bases, and 9 bases lay outside the gene matches. Germline V gene data show CDR1 as SEHNR and CDR2 as FQNEAQ (reference sequence). The DNA for the CDR3 is TGTGCCAGCAGCGCTCGGACTAGCGGGATCTCGAATGAGCAGTTCTTC. Protein: CASSARTSGISNEQFF.

Many counts were recorded for this clonotype. The chain couples TRBV28 to TRBJ2-6, with D unresolved. Germline V gives CDR1 MDHEN, CDR2 SYDVKM. CDR3 length: 14 residues. Deletions cut 5 bases from V and 9 bases from J, with 14 bases between. The CDR3 DNA follows: TGTGCCAGCAGTCCAATCGGAAGTAGCAACGTCCTGACTTTC. It codes for CASSPIGSSNVLTF.

The sample holds many counts of this clonotype. The chain employs TRBV7-9 and TRBJ2-1; D ambiguous. This CDR3 spans 13 amino acids. V lost 2 bases to trimming and J lost 12 bases, with 14 bases between them. Germline V gene lookup returns CDR1 SEHNR and CDR2 FQNEAQ (reference sequence). This chain's CDR3 is CASSLLGLSRQFF. The CDR3 DNA reads TGTGCCAGCAGCTTATTAGGGTTATCTAGGCAGTTCTTC.

This clonotype was picked up many times. The gene calls are TRBV20-1 and TRBJ1-2; maybe TRBD1 (5 bases). The CDR3 sequence is 15 residues long. The germline V gene encodes CDR1 DFQATT and CDR2 SNEGSKA (reference sequence). V gave up 3 bases and J gave up 2 bases, with 16 bases separating them. In DNA form, the CDR3 reads TGCAGTGCTAGGCCCCAAACAGGAGGAAACTATGGCTACACCTTC. Its translation is CSARPQTGGNYGYTF.

This clonotype was counted ten times or more. The CDR3 here is CASRGAGLLTEAFF. In DNA, the CDR3 is TGCGCCAGCAGGGGGGCAGGACTACTCACTGAAGCTTTCTTT. This chain links TRBV10-2 with TRBJ1-1, with D perhaps TRBD1 (6 bases). V lost 6 bases and J lost 4, with 15 bases in between. This CDR3 region has 14 residues. Germline values: CDR1 WSHSY, CDR2 SAAADI.